This T cell receptor (beta chain) derives from a study of PD-1 blockade in classical Hodgkin lymphoma. With no exception, relapse followed autologous stem cell transplantation in all patients, and brentuximab vedotin exposure varied. General observations from the study: Possible causes of repertoire differences, disease activity or prior therapy, remain undefined.

The method was immunoSEQ multiplex PCR; TCRdb's version includes in-frame clones alone and lacks a portion of them. Of some 10,000 clones listed, just under 85% are singletons. On this clone itself: What it recognizes is unknown. Additional DNA sequences in this sample encode the identical CDR3.

The sample consisted of peripheral blood mononuclear cells (PBMCs), taken before the second cycle of nivolumab. The source of this sequence is a human donor with classical Hodgkin lymphoma.

The CDR3 reads CASSPSYEQYF. CDR3 coding DNA: TGTGCCAGCAGTCCCTCCTACGAGCAGTACTTC. V and J are TRBV27 and TRBJ2-7, with D unresolved. The CDR3 contains 11 residues. Trimming removed 5 bases at V and 0 bases at J, with 2 bases between. Germline V lookup: CDR1 MNHEY, CDR2 SMNVEV (reference sequence).